One and the same sample provided the 27 T cell receptor beta chains below, sequenced in a study of T cells in Graves' hyperthyroidism and ophthalmopathy. Researchers took RNA transcripts and amplified the TCR beta CDR3 regions from them. HTBI primers were used for first-round RT-PCR of the TCR CDR3. TCRdb called the multiplex PCR reads again in MiXCR, with one record for every CDR3 protein. Of around 760,000 distinct CDR3 sequences in the sample, just over 35% are singletons; the top ten hold around 31%. Sequencing input: blood. The receptors shown here come from a woman aged 40 to 49 with Graves' hyperthyroidism.

The chain is built from TRBV19 and TRBJ1-2; D unresolved. Germline-derived CDR1 and CDR2 are LNHDA and SQIVND (reference sequence). This CDR3 is built from 14 residues. Trimming removed 7 bases at V and 0 bases at J, with 12 bases between. Here the CDR3 DNA reads TGTGCCAGTACCGGTGCGGGGTCTAACTATGGCTACACCTTC. This encodes CASTGAGSNYGYTF.

Concerning this clonotype itself: This may come from a read error, since a much larger clone is one base off. This chain uses TRBV10-3 with TRBJ2-7, with 8 bases aligning to TRBD1. CDR3 size: 14 residues. The V gene's germline CDR1 is ENHRY and CDR2 SYGVKD. Here the CDR3 reads CASSWTGISYERYF. As DNA, the CDR3 is TGTGCCAGCAGTTGGACAGGGATCTCCTACGAGCGGTACTTC.

The chain uses TRBV19 and TRBJ1-5; TRBD1 agrees at 8 bases. The CDR3 spans 13 residues. V gave up 10 bases and J gave up 5 bases; unmatched junction bases: 7. Germline CDR1 and CDR2: LNHDA and SQIVND (reference sequence). The CDR3 reads CATSQDRDQPQHF. CDR3 sequence (DNA): TGTGCCACCTCCCAGGACAGGGATCAGCCCCAGCATTTT.

The chain links TRBV7-2 to TRBJ1-1; D gene unclear. The CDR3 is made up of 15 amino acids. The V gene lost 1 base and the J gene lost 0 bases, with 9 bases spanning the gap. The germline V gene has CDR1 SGHTA and CDR2 FQGNSA. CDR3 residues: CASSLVIVMNTEAFF. The CDR3 nucleotides are TGTGCCAGCAGCTTAGTAATAGTCATGAACACTGAAGCTTTCTTT.

As regards this clonotype: The CDR3 does not close with the conserved phenylalanine or tryptophan, likely indicating a read error. It is unclear where the CDR3 begins or ends on the DNA, so no DNA is shown, and the CDR3 is as TCRdb lists it. The chain couples TRBV12-3 or TRBV12-4 to TRBJ2-6; the D call TRBD2 from the table was never checked on the DNA. The CDR3 is 12 amino acids in total, end residues counted. CDR3 amino acids: CASSLYLAGGPI.

There are many counts of this clonotype. CDR3 amino acids: CAISGEGEKNTEAFF. The CDR3 nucleotides are TGTGCCATCAGCGGTGAGGGGGAGAAGAACACTGAAGCTTTCTTT. The V and J genes are TRBV10-3 and TRBJ1-1; D is perhaps TRBD1 (6 bases). This CDR3 has 15 residues. Germline assignment: CDR1 ENHRY and CDR2 SYGVKD. With 6 bases removed from V and 1 base from J, the gap between germline ends came to 15 bases.

This clonotype was counted between two and nine times. The chain is built from TRBV5-1 and TRBJ1-1; D unresolved. Germline V gene data show CDR1 as SGHRS and CDR2 as YFSETQ. Trimming pared 0 bases from V and 1 base from J, leaving 16 bases between. The CDR3 has 17 residues. The CDR3 region is CASSLGGWTLGNTEAFF. The CDR3 nucleotides are TGCGCCAGCAGCTTGGGAGGTTGGACCCTTGGGAACACTGAAGCTTTCTTT.

Ten or more counts support this clonotype. V usage is TRBV12-3 or TRBV12-4 and J usage is TRBJ2-7; no definite D call. There are 12 residues in the CDR3. V gave up 3 bases and J gave up 7 bases, with 10 bases separating them. The CDR3 loop reads CASSFGRQEQYF. In DNA form, the CDR3 reads TGTGCCAGCAGTTTTGGTAGGCAAGAGCAGTACTTC.

This clonotype appeared a few times. The rearrangement uses TRBV7-9 and TRBJ2-3; no definite D call. The V end was cut by 5 bases, the J end by 5 bases, with 5 bases between. This CDR3 comprises 11 residues. Germline V gene lookup returns CDR1 SEHNR and CDR2 FQNEAQ (reference sequence). The CDR3 nucleotides are TGTGCCAGCAGCGACCGAGATACGCAGTATTTT. Translated: CASSDRDTQYF.

The rearrangement uses TRBV28 and TRBJ2-5; tentative D call: TRBD2 (6 bases). Germline V gives CDR1 MDHEN, CDR2 SYDVKM. V lost 8 bases, J lost 2 bases, and 18 bases lay in between. The CDR3 has 15 residues. The CDR3: CASSLSGPGQETQYF. As DNA, the CDR3 is TGTGCCAGCTCTCTCAGCGGGCCGGGTCAAGAGACCCAGTACTTC.

The CDR3 here is CASRADTEAFF. CDR3 coding DNA: TGCGCCAGCAGGGCCGACACTGAAGCTTTCTTT. The genes are TRBV10-2 and TRBJ1-1; D unresolved. Trimming took 6 bases from V and 3 from J, leaving 5 bases between them. This CDR3 has 11 amino acids. Germline CDR1 is WSHSY and CDR2 is SAAADI.

CDR3 loop: CASSLEPGSPQPQHF. In DNA form, the CDR3 reads TGTGCCAGCAGCTTAGAGCCGGGATCCCCTCAGCCCCAGCATTTT. The chain has TRBV7-2 and TRBJ1-5; D remains ambiguous. This CDR3 is 15 amino acids long. From germline, CDR1 is SGHTA and CDR2 FQGNSA. Trimming took off 1 base at V and 6 bases at J, with 13 bases between the two ends.

The DNA of the CDR3 is TGTGCCAGCAGCTTGGGGACTAGCGGAGGGGGCTACACCTTC. It translates to CASSLGTSGGGYTF. The gene calls are TRBV11-2 and TRBJ1-2, with D tentatively TRBD1 (5 bases). In germline, CDR1 is SGHAT, CDR2 FQNNGV. There are 14 residues in the CDR3. The V end lost 3 bases, the J end lost 8 bases, and 16 bases lay between the germline ends.

V usage is TRBV24-1 and J usage is TRBJ2-2; possibly TRBD1 for D (6 bases). The CDR3 is 18 residues long. CDR1 and CDR2 from the germline V gene are KGHDR and SFDVKD. Trimming left V 3 bases short and J 1 base short, with 17 bases between. The DNA for the CDR3 is TGTGCCACCAGTGATCCCTCCGGTCACAGGGTGAACACCGGGGAGCTGTTTTTT. It specifies CATSDPSGHRVNTGELFF.

The CDR3 protein is CASSLSLRTAGNTIYF. Here the CDR3 DNA reads TGTGCCAGCAGTCTCTCCCTGAGGACAGCTGGAAACACCATATATTTT. The chain uses TRBV25-1 and TRBJ1-3; possible D gene TRBD1, 6 bases. CDR3 length equals 16 residues. The V end was cut by 5 bases, the J end by 2 bases, with 16 bases between. Germline CDR1 MGHDK, CDR2 SYGVNS.

In this sample, this clonotype turned up many times. The CDR3 DNA sequence: TGCGCCAGCAGCCAAGGGAGTTCACCCCTCCACTTT. The encoded protein is CASSQGSSPLHF. The genes are TRBV4-3 and TRBJ1-6; D is ambiguous. Germline V gene data show CDR1 as LGHNA and CDR2 as YSLEER. V dropped 1 base and J dropped 9 bases, with 4 bases sitting between them. CDR3 length: 12 residues.

This clonotype has at least ten counts. The chain carries TRBV29-1 and TRBJ2-7; weak D call: TRBD1 (6 bases). The CDR3 length is 17 residues. V dropped 1 base and J dropped 2 bases, with 21 bases sitting between them. Germline values: CDR1 SQVTM, CDR2 ANQGSEA. The chain's CDR3 is CSVEVLGDRITPYEQYF. CDR3 sequence (DNA): TGCAGCGTTGAAGTGCTCGGTGACAGGATAACTCCCTACGAGCAGTACTTC.

This clonotype was counted only a few times. The J gene is TRBJ2-2, the V gene TRBV10-3, with D possibly TRBD2 on 5 matching bases. From germline, CDR1 is ENHRY and CDR2 SYGVKD. V lost 10 bases to trimming and J lost 0 bases, with 12 bases between them. CDR3 length equals 14 residues. The CDR3 DNA is TGTGCCAGCGGCCGGGGTACGAACACCGGGGAGCTGTTTTTT. It translates to CASGRGTNTGELFF.

In its sample, this clonotype was seen many times. The chain joins TRBV10-3 to TRBJ2-5; D not certain. The germline V gene has CDR1 ENHRY and CDR2 SYGVKD. Trimming shortened V by 3 bases and J by 0 bases, and 14 bases separated the two germline ends. This CDR3 contains 16 residues. CDR3 in amino acids: CAISDELRRHQETQYF. The CDR3 nucleotides are TGTGCCATCAGTGATGAGCTTAGGCGTCACCAAGAGACCCAGTACTTC.

The rearrangement links TRBV7-2 to TRBJ1-6; D ambiguous. The CDR3 covers 17 residues. V lost 3 bases to trimming and J lost 3 bases, with 15 bases between them. Germline lookup yields CDR1 SGHTA and CDR2 FQGNSA. CDR3 in DNA: TGTGCCAGCAGCTTTAGGGTCGGAAATCTCTATAATTCACCCCTCCACTTT. It specifies CASSFRVGNLYNSPLHF.

The V gene is TRBV7-9, the J gene TRBJ1-5; the D gene is possibly TRBD1 (5 bases). V lost 7 bases and J 6 bases, leaving 13 bases between the germline ends. The CDR3 is made up of 13 amino acids. Germline CDR1 is SEHNR and CDR2 is FQNEAQ (reference sequence). This CDR3 is CASTETVGQPQHF. CDR3 coding DNA: TGTGCCAGCACCGAGACAGTTGGTCAGCCCCAGCATTTT. Filled out from reference TRBV7-9 and TRBJ1-5, the complete variable domain reads DTGVSQNPRHKITKRGQNVTFRCDPISEHNRLYWYRQTLGQGPEFLTYFQNEAQLEKSRLLSDRFSAERPKGSFSTLEIQRTEQGDSAMYLCASTETVGQPQHFGDGTRLSIL.

This clonotype showed up many times. The V gene is TRBV4-3, the J gene TRBJ1-1; D not resolved. The germline V gene has CDR1 LGHNA and CDR2 YSLEER. The length of the CDR3 is 14 residues. The V end lost 0 bases, the J end lost 3 bases, and 8 bases lay between the germline ends. Here the CDR3 reads CASSQDAGYTEAFF. DNA for the CDR3: TGCGCCAGCAGCCAAGACGCCGGCTACACTGAAGCTTTCTTT.

This chain links TRBV20-1 with TRBJ2-1, with D uncertain. CDR3 length: 13 amino acids. V was shortened by 3 bases and J by 8 bases, with 14 bases between the two germline ends. The germline gives CDR1 DFQATT, CDR2 SNEGSKA (reference sequence). The CDR3 protein is CSASGRPGDEQFF. In DNA, the CDR3 is TGCAGTGCTAGTGGCAGGCCCGGCGATGAGCAGTTCTTC.

This clonotype occurred a few times. The V call is TRBV6-1, the J call TRBJ1-4; D is possibly TRBD1 (5 bases). The CDR3 extends over 14 amino acids. Germline V gene sequence: CDR1 MNHNS, CDR2 SASEGT. Trimming pared 5 bases from V and 8 bases from J, leaving 15 bases between. The CDR3 sequence: CASSTGWGGEKLFF. The CDR3 DNA follows: TGTGCCAGCAGTACGGGATGGGGGGGAGAAAAACTGTTTTTT.

This clonotype was found many times. The rearrangement uses TRBV15 and TRBJ2-7; TRBD1 matches 12 bases. The germline CDR1 and CDR2 sequences are LNHNV and YYDKDF (reference sequence). This CDR3 spans 16 amino acids. V gave up 4 bases and J gave up 6 bases; unmatched junction bases: 10. The CDR3 sequence: CATSTRPGTGGIEQYF. DNA of the CDR3: TGTGCCACCAGCACCAGACCGGGGACAGGGGGCATCGAGCAGTACTTC.

This clonotype was counted only a few times. The chain recombines TRBV10-3 with TRBJ1-2, with D possibly being TRBD1 (5 bases). Trimming took 7 bases from V and 8 from J, leaving 17 bases between them. CDR3 length: 13 residues. Germline V gene sequence: CDR1 ENHRY, CDR2 SYGVKD. CDR3: CAITPGRTVGYTF. CDR3 nucleotides: TGTGCCATCACCCCGGGACGGACGGTGGGCTACACCTTC.

This clonotype was picked up one time. One junction end does not reproduce the germline sequence, and a read error may be involved. The chain joins TRBV10-3 to TRBJ2-5; possible D gene TRBD2, 7 bases. Germline V gives CDR1 ENHRY, CDR2 SYGVKD. CDR3 length: 14 residues. This CDR3 reads CAISDPGGSETQCF. CDR3 bases: TGTGCCATCAGTGACCCGGGGGGCAGTGAGACTCAGTGCTTC.